This TCR beta chain was identified in a study of Graves' ophthalmopathy and Graves' hyperthyroidism. Findings of the study overall: For predicting ophthalmopathy progression, the model had almost 71% sensitivity and 72.22% specificity. Ophthalmopathy versus stable hyperthyroidism: 13-signature model gave 85% to 90% sensitivity, less than 83% specificity.

Germline CDR1 reads MNHNS; CDR2 reads SASEGT. This CDR3 is built from 15 residues. V lost 2 bases to trimming and J lost 8 bases; unmatched junction nucleotides: 7. Ten or more counts support this clonotype. Its antigen is not known. RNA served as the template for amplifying TCR beta CDR3 regions. First-round RT-PCR used HTBI primers; second-round multiplex PCR followed. TCRdb independently ran MiXCR on the multiplex PCR reads; one entry per CDR3 protein. This sample has hundreds of thousands of distinct CDR3 sequences, with about 20% found just once. The gene calls are TRBV6-1 and TRBJ1-2; 11 bases agree with TRBD1. Sequencing was done on a sample of peripheral blood. This receptor was taken from a woman between 18 and 30 years old with stable Graves' hyperthyroidism. Some clones in this sample may be carry-over from other donors' samples. DNA for the CDR3: TGTGCCAGCAGTGAAAATCCGGGACAGGGGGGAGGCTACACCTTC. Translation gives CASSENPGQGGGYTF.